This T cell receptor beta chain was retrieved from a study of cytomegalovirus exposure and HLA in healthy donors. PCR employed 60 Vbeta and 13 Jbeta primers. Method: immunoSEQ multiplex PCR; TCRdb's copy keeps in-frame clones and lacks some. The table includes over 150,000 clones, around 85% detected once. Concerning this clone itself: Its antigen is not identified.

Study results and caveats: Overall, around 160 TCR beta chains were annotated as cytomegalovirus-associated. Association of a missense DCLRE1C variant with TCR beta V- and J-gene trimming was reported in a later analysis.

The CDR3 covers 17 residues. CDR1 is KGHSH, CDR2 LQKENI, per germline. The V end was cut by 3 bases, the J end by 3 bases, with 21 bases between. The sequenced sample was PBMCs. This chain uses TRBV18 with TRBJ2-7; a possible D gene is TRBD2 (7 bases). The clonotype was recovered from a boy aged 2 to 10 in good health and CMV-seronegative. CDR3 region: CASSPGQQAGHIYEQYF. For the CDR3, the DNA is TGTGCCAGCTCACCGGGACAACAAGCGGGACACATCTACGAGCAGTACTTC.